This TCR beta chain was sequenced in a study of T cell responses to AZD1222 COVID-19 vaccine. Looking at the study overall: Second-dose groups at about 4 or about 12 weeks were pooled.

Findings of the study overall: The number of AZD1222 recipients seropositive at baseline was only 5 to 7. The donor group comprised mostly white British people and more females; the analysis possibly underestimated clonal diversity.

This clone was found a few times. Its antigen remains unidentified. CDR3 length equals 17 residues. V trimming: 3 bases; J trimming: 3 bases; junction bases outside the gene matches: 5. The germline CDR1 and CDR2 sequences are WNHNN and SYGVQD (reference sequence). Only in-frame clones appear in the TCRdb table, and some are missing; sequencing was by immunoSEQ multiplex PCR. Of roughly 100,000 clones listed, roughly 83% are singletons. The sequence came from an adult in good health. This specimen was peripheral blood, taken on day 0 of AZD1222 vaccination. V usage is TRBV10-1 and J usage is TRBJ2-1; TRBD2 matches at 13 bases. The CDR3 is CASSDRWTSGGYNEQFF. In DNA form, the CDR3 reads TGCGCCAGCAGTGACCGATGGACTAGCGGGGGCTACAATGAGCAGTTCTTC.